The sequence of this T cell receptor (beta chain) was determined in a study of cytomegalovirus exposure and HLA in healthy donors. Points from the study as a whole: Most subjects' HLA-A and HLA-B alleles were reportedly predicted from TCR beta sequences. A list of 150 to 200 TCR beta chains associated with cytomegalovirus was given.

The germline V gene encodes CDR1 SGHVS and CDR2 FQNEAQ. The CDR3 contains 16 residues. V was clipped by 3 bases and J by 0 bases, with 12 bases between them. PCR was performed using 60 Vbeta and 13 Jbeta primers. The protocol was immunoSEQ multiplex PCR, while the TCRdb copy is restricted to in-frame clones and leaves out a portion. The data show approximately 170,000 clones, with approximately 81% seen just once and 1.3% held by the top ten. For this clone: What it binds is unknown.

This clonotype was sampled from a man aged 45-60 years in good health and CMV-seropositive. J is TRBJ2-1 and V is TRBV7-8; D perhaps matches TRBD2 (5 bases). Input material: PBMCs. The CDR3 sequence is CASSFSPGSSYNEQFF. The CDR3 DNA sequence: TGTGCCAGCAGCTTTTCCCCGGGGAGCTCCTACAATGAGCAGTTCTTC.